A single sample gave rise to the 22 T cell receptor beta chains below, sequenced in a study of blood T cells in healthy people across ages. With a J-beta primer mix and a sample-barcoded 5' primer, a second PCR ran about 7 to 12 cycles. Using its own MiXCR run on the 5' RACE reads, TCRdb lists one record per CDR3 protein. The data contain approximately 730,000 distinct CDR3 sequences, around 46% of them singletons. Material for sequencing was blood. Every receptor here comes from a woman in her fifties or sixties in good health.

This clonotype showed up just a few times. V is TRBV20-1 and J is TRBJ1-2; D may be TRBD1 (6 bases). The CDR3 is 14 amino acids. Trimming took off 6 bases at V and 8 bases at J, with 22 bases between the two ends. The V gene's germline CDR1 is DFQATT and CDR2 SNEGSKA (reference sequence). CDR3 amino acids: CSANSPGAAWGYTF. CDR3 DNA: TGCAGTGCCAATAGCCCGGGGGCAGCCTGGGGCTACACCTTC.

Comments on this clonotype: With a much larger clone just one base away, this may be a read error. The chain joins TRBV29-1 to TRBJ2-3; 7 bases are shared with TRBD2. The CDR3 covers 13 residues. Germline lookup yields CDR1 SQVTM and CDR2 ANQGSEA. J was trimmed by 4 bases and V by 4 bases; bases with no gene match: 5. The CDR3 loop reads CSVASGLADTQYF. Written as DNA, the CDR3 is TGCAGCGTTGCTAGCGGACTCGCAGATACGCAGTATTTT.

The chain is built from TRBV7-9 and TRBJ2-5; no clear D gene. Looked up from germline, CDR1 is SEHNR and CDR2 is FQNEAQ (reference sequence). The CDR3 spans 13 residues. V was pared by 1 base and J by 6 bases, with 9 bases between. The CDR3 DNA reads TGTGCCAGCAGCTTAGTAGAGAGGCAGACCCAGTACTTC. This sequence encodes CASSLVERQTQYF.

CDR3 coding DNA: TGTGCCAGCTCCCCGCGAGGGTCCGATGAAAAACTGTTTTTT. It translates to CASSPRGSDEKLFF. J is TRBJ1-4 and V is TRBV18; no firm D call. V shed 6 bases and J shed 6 bases, with 14 bases lying between them. The CDR3 contains 14 residues. Germline CDR1 is KGHSH and CDR2 is LQKENI. Using reference TRBV18 and TRBJ1-4 for the parts outside the CDR3, the full variable domain is NAGVMQNPRHLVRRRGQEARLRCSPMKGHSHVYWYRQLPEEGLKFMVYLQKENIIDESGMPKERFSAEFPKEGPSILRIQQVVRGDSAAYFCASSPRGSDEKLFFGSGTQLSVL.

V is TRBV7-2 and J is TRBJ2-2; the D gene is possibly TRBD1 (5 bases). Per the germline V gene, CDR1 is SGHTA and CDR2 is FQGNSA. This CDR3 is built from 14 residues. Trimming stripped 5 bases from V and 6 bases from J, with 13 bases between. The CDR3, as DNA: TGTGCCAGCAGCCCCCAGGGATATTCCGGGGAGCTGTTTTTT. Residues: CASSPQGYSGELFF. Based on the CDR3 plus reference TRBV7-2 and TRBJ2-2, the full variable domain is GAGVSQSPSNKVTEKGKDVELRCDPISGHTALYWYRQSLGQGLEFLIYFQGNSAPDKSGLPSDRFSAERTGGSVSTLTIQRTQQEDSAVYLCASSPQGYSGELFFGEGSRLTVL.

The rearrangement joins TRBV29-1 to TRBJ2-2; D possibly matches TRBD1 or TRBD2 (6 bases each). The CDR3 extends over 12 amino acids. The germline CDR1 and CDR2 sequences are SQVTM and ANQGSEA. Between the trimmed V and J ends, which lost 7 bases and 6 bases, there was a span of 12 bases. CDR3 bases: TGCAGCGGGAGGGGGGCTCCCGGGGAGCTGTTTTTT. Residues: CSGRGAPGELFF.

This clonotype was counted at least ten times. The gene calls are TRBV3-1 and TRBJ2-5; the D gene is possibly TRBD2 (5 bases). Deletions cut 0 bases from V and 12 bases from J, with 14 bases between. The CDR3 runs 13 residues. Per the germline V gene, CDR1 is LGHDT and CDR2 is YNNKEL (reference sequence). CDR3 protein: CASSQESGAKEYF. The CDR3 DNA is TGTGCCAGCAGCCAAGAAAGCGGCGCCAAGGAGTACTTC.

The chain uses TRBV6-5 and TRBJ2-3; a weak D match, TRBD1 (5 bases). Deletions cut 6 bases from V and 0 bases from J, with 13 bases between. CDR1 and CDR2 (germline): MNHEY, SVGAGI. This CDR3 region has 15 residues. The CDR3 DNA reads as TGTGCCAGCAGATTCCAGGGTCCCAGCACAGATACGCAGTATTTT. Translated, it gives CASRFQGPSTDTQYF.

This clonotype showed up many times. The chain links TRBV25-1 to TRBJ2-4; D not resolved. This CDR3 is 11 amino acids long. The germline V gene encodes CDR1 MGHDK and CDR2 SYGVNS. V gave up 3 bases and J gave up 9 bases, with 6 bases separating them. CDR3 bases: TGTGCCAGCAGTGATATGGTCATTCAGTACTTC. Its translation: CASSDMVIQYF.

V gene TRBV5-1 combines with J gene TRBJ2-1, with D perhaps TRBD1 or TRBD2 (6 bases each). Deletions cut 4 bases from V and 15 bases from J, with 20 bases between. The CDR3 contains 13 residues. Germline assignment: CDR1 SGHRS and CDR2 YFSETQ. This chain's CDR3 is CASSGLSEGGTFF. DNA for the CDR3: TGCGCCAGCAGCGGTTTGTCGGAGGGGGGAACGTTCTTC.

The V and J genes are TRBV3-1 and TRBJ1-2; 7 bases match TRBD1. The germline gives CDR1 LGHDT, CDR2 YNNKEL (reference sequence). This CDR3 is 13 amino acids long. V lost 4 bases and J lost 6; bases outside the gene matches: 5. CDR3 sequence reads: CASSRQGEDGYTF. CDR3 in DNA: TGTGCCAGCAGCCGGCAGGGGGAAGATGGCTACACCTTC. Full variable domain (outside the CDR3, taken from reference TRBV3-1 and TRBJ1-2): DTAVSQTPKYLVTQMGNDKSIKCEQNLGHDTMYWYKQDSKKFLKIMFSYNNKELIINETVPNRFSPKSPDKAHLNLHINSLELGDSAVYFCASSRQGEDGYTFGSGTRLTVV.

The genes are TRBV6-2 or TRBV6-3 and TRBJ2-1; perhaps TRBD1 as D (7 bases). The J call may be incorrect, as the DNA end agrees better with TRBJ2-7. From germline, CDR1 is MNHEY and CDR2 SVGEGT. This CDR3 region has 15 residues. In nucleotides, the CDR3 is TGTGCCAGCACTGGGGGGACAGCCCTTCCCTACGAGCAGTACTTC. This encodes CASTGGTALPYEQYF.

This clonotype was seen more than once but under ten times. V and J are TRBV7-6 and TRBJ2-7, with D possibly called TRBD1 or TRBD2 (5 bases each). Trimming pared 2 bases from V and 5 bases from J, leaving 16 bases between. CDR3 length: 15 residues. Looked up from germline, CDR1 is SGHVS and CDR2 is FNYEAQ. The CDR3 here is CASSLLGALRDEQYF. CDR3 nucleotides: TGTGCCAGCAGCTTACTCGGGGCTCTGCGTGACGAGCAGTACTTC.

The table lists this clonotype with a few counts. The rearrangement joins TRBV20-1 to TRBJ2-1; 11 bases align to TRBD2. With V trimmed by 3 bases and J by 7 bases, 5 bases remained unmatched. This CDR3 is 14 amino acids long. Germline CDR1 DFQATT, CDR2 SNEGSKA (reference sequence). The CDR3 coding sequence is TGCAGTGCTAGGTTAGCGGGGGGGACGAATGAGCAGTTCTTC. It codes for CSARLAGGTNEQFF.

This clonotype was seen more than once but under ten times. The chain couples TRBV4-2 to TRBJ1-2; a possible D gene is TRBD1 (6 bases). The germline V gene has CDR1 LGHNA and CDR2 YNFKEQ. The CDR3 extends over 16 amino acids. V was pared by 2 bases and J by 2 bases, with 15 bases between. CDR3 nucleotide sequence: TGTGCCAGCAGCCAACCATCCTCAGGGGAAAACTATGGCTACACCTTC. Protein sequence: CASSQPSSGENYGYTF.

The chain is built from TRBV9 and TRBJ1-5; 7 nucleotides line up with TRBD1. Per germline, CDR1 SGDLS and CDR2 YYNGEE. Germline trimming cut 3 bases from V and 3 bases from J; bases unmatched to any gene: 3. The CDR3 loop spans 14 amino acids. In DNA form, the CDR3 reads TGTGCCAGCAGCGGCGGGACAGACAATCAGCCCCAGCATTTT. Its translation is CASSGGTDNQPQHF.

This chain joins TRBV2 and TRBJ1-1, with TRBD1 as a possible D gene (5 bases). There are 14 residues in the CDR3. Trimming removed 7 bases from V and 0 bases from J, with 12 bases in between. CDR1 is SNHLY, CDR2 FYNNEI, per germline. This CDR3 reads CASITGGMNTEAFF. The CDR3 DNA sequence: TGTGCCAGCATCACGGGGGGAATGAACACTGAAGCTTTCTTT.

A remark on this clonotype: Compared with germline, one end of the junction differs, possibly owing to a read error. The chain couples TRBV20-1 to TRBJ1-6, with TRBD1 matching 7 bases. The CDR3 has 17 residues. Germline loops: CDR1 DFQATT, CDR2 SNEGSKA (reference sequence). This chain's CDR3 is CSASDRESHSYNSPPHF. The CDR3 DNA is TGCAGTGCTAGTGACAGGGAATCACACTCCTATAATTCACCCCCCCACTTT.

The chain has TRBV27 and TRBJ2-7; no clear D gene. CDR3 size: 15 residues. Germline lookup yields CDR1 MNHEY and CDR2 SMNVEV (reference sequence). Trimming removed 2 bases at V and 7 bases at J, with 18 bases between. CDR3 protein: CASSLTPSHYNEQYF. The CDR3 DNA is TGTGCCAGCAGTTTAACGCCCTCCCACTACAATGAGCAGTACTTC.

The chain joins TRBV24-1 to TRBJ1-1, with a possible D match to TRBD1 (5 bases). The germline CDR1 and CDR2 sequences are KGHDR and SFDVKD. The V gene lost 10 bases and the J gene lost 4 bases, with 18 bases spanning the gap. The CDR3 runs to 14 residues. DNA for the CDR3: TGTGCCACAGGCTTAGTCTCAGGGCCCACTGAAGCTTTCTTT. As protein: CATGLVSGPTEAFF.

Only one count was recorded for this clonotype. The chain is built from TRBV20-1 and TRBJ1-6; the D gene is possibly TRBD1 (6 bases). The CDR3 runs 16 residues. Per the germline V gene, CDR1 is DFQATT and CDR2 is SNEGSKA (reference sequence). V was pared by 4 bases and J by 4 bases, with 17 bases between. CDR3 region: CSATDSRGGYNSPLHF. The CDR3 DNA is TGCAGTGCTACGGACAGTCGGGGAGGGTATAATTCACCCCTCCACTTT.

The rearrangement uses TRBV5-6 and TRBJ1-5, with D perhaps TRBD1 (6 bases). Deletions cut 1 base from V and 2 bases from J, with 13 bases between. CDR1 SGHDT and CDR2 YYEEEE come from the germline V gene. This CDR3 has 16 residues. The CDR3, as DNA: TGTGCCAGCAGCTTGACAGGGAATGGAGGCAATCAGCCCCAGCATTTT. Translation gives CASSLTGNGGNQPQHF. The variable domain in full, with the rest retrieved from reference TRBV5-6 and TRBJ1-5, is DAGVTQSPTHLIKTRGQQVTLRCSPKSGHDTVSWYQQALGQGPQFIFQYYEEEERQRGNFPDRFSGHQFPNYSSELNVNALLLGDSALYLCASSLTGNGGNQPQHFGDGTRLSIL.